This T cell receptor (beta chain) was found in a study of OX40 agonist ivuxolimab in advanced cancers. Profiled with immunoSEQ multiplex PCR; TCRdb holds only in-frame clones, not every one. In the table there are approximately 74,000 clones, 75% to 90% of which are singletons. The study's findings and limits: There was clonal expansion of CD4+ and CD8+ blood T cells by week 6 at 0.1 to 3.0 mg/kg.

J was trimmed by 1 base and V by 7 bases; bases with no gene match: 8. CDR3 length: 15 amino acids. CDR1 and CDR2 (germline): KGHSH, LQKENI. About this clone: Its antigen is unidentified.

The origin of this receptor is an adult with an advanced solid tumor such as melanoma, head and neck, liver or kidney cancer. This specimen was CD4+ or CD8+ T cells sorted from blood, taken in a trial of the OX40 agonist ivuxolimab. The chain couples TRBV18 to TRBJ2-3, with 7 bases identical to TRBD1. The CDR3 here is CASLARDRGTDTQYF. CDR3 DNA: TGTGCCAGCTTGGCCCGGGACAGAGGCACAGATACGCAGTATTTT.